Listed below are T cell receptor beta chains from one sample, sequenced in a study of T cells in Graves' hyperthyroidism and ophthalmopathy. One entry per CDR3 protein, called by TCRdb with MiXCR from the multiplex PCR reads. Of approximately 590,000 distinct CDR3 sequences in the sample, 15% to 19% are singletons; the top ten hold about 7%. The sequenced sample was blood. These receptors originate from a young woman with Graves' hyperthyroidism. Both conserved end residues are part of each CDR3. Each record gives: CDR3 protein, CDR3 DNA, D gene, V gene, J gene, clone size. A D gene is named only where the DNA matches it firmly. Rows give clone size only sometimes, using once, few, many, or a class for an expanded clone.

CSVEASGQATSYEQYF	TGCAGCGTTGAAGCGTCAGGACAGGCTACCTCCTACGAGCAGTACTTC	TRBD1	TRBV29-1	TRBJ2-7	NA
CASSSLTGAELNEQYF	TGTGCCAGCAGTTCTCTCACAGGGGCAGAGTTAAACGAGCAGTACTTC	TRBD1	TRBV28	TRBJ2-7	NA
CSAKPGANSGNEQFF	TGCAGTGCTAAACCGGGGGCCAACTCTGGGAATGAGCAGTTCTTC	NA	TRBV20-1	TRBJ2-1	many
CASSGQAAQETQYF	TGTGCCAGCAGTGGTCAAGCGGCTCAAGAGACCCAGTACTTC	NA	TRBV6-1	TRBJ2-5	many
CASSQRGGTDTQYF	TGTGCCAGCAGCCAACGAGGAGGCACAGATACGCAGTATTTT	NA	TRBV28	TRBJ2-3	many
CSVEVFPYEQYF	TGCAGCGTTGAAGTCTTCCCCTACGAGCAGTACTTC	NA	TRBV29-1	TRBJ2-7	many
CASSRGPDAYEQYF	TGTGCCAGCAGCCGAGGCCCCGACGCCTACGAGCAGTACTTC	NA	TRBV2	TRBJ2-7	many
CASSLIRGLGEQYF	TGTGCCAGCAGCTTAATCCGGGGACTGGGGGAGCAGTACTTC	NA	TRBV7-2	TRBJ2-7	NA
CASKPRQGFYEQYF	TGTGCCTCCAAACCCCGGCAGGGGTTCTACGAGCAGTACTTC	NA	TRBV6-1	TRBJ2-7	few
CASSNDERYEQYF	TGTGCCAGCAGCAACGATGAGCGATACGAGCAGTACTTC	NA	TRBV7-9	TRBJ2-7	many
CAWGDSYTDTQYF	TGTGCCTGGGGGGATTCCTACACAGATACGCAGTATTTT	NA	TRBV30	TRBJ2-3	many
CASSGAKGFVGYTF	TGTGCCAGCAGCGGTGCCAAGGGGTTTGTGGGCTACACCTTC	NA	TRBV11-1	TRBJ1-2	NA
CASSFSRLVGSGEPFF	TGTGCCAGTAGTTTTTCGAGGCTAGTGGGAAGCGGGGAGCCGTTTTTT	TRBD2	TRBV19	TRBJ2-2	NA
CASSPHPGTSGQLNTGELFF	TGTGCCAGCAGCCCACATCCCGGGACTAGCGGGCAACTCAACACCGGGGAGCTGTTTTTT	TRBD2	TRBV3-1	TRBJ2-2	NA
CSAREGVLGTGLNSPLHF	TGCAGTGCTAGAGAAGGAGTCTTGGGGACAGGGTTGAATTCACCCCTCCACTTT	TRBD1	TRBV20-1	TRBJ1-6	NA
CASSRAGESYEQYF	TGTGCCAGCAGTCGGGCTGGGGAATCCTACGAGCAGTACTTC	NA	TRBV27	TRBJ2-7	many
CASSEALGQGVNQPQHF	TGTGCCAGCAGTGAAGCTCTGGGACAGGGCGTCAATCAGCCCCAGCATTTT	TRBD1	TRBV2	TRBJ1-5	many
CASSRGTISYEQYF	TGTGCCAGCAGCCGAGGGACTATCTCCTACGAGCAGTACTTC	TRBD2	TRBV4-2	TRBJ2-7	NA
CASSLDRVSNQPQHF	TGTGCCAGCAGCCTCGACAGAGTTAGCAATCAGCCCCAGCATTTT	NA	TRBV27	TRBJ1-5	many
CASSLGLGLTGELFF	TGTGCCAGCAGTTTAGGTCTTGGCCTAACCGGGGAGCTGTTTTTT	NA	TRBV6-2/TRBV6-3	TRBJ2-2	NA
CASSTTRSEQFF	TGTGCCAGCAGCACTACCCGGAGTGAGCAGTTCTTC	NA	TRBV11-2	TRBJ2-1	many
CAWSVLVGTHNEQFF	TGTGCCTGGAGTGTACTAGTGGGGACCCACAATGAGCAGTTCTTC	NA	TRBV30	TRBJ2-1	many
CASTPLIPTTVMNTEAFF	TGTGCCAGCACCCCGCTTATCCCAACGACAGTCATGAACACTGAAGCTTTCTTT	NA	TRBV7-9	TRBJ1-1	NA
CASSFQNTEAFF	TGTGCCAGCAGTTTTCAGAACACTGAAGCTTTCTTT	NA	TRBV28	TRBJ1-1	many
CASSTPSGRYNEQFF	TGTGCCAGCTCGACTCCTAGCGGGAGGTACAATGAGCAGTTCTTC	TRBD2	TRBV11-2	TRBJ2-1	many
CAWDPTQGRGFYGYTF	TGTGCCTGGGATCCTACCCAGGGGAGGGGGTTCTATGGCTACACCTTC	NA	TRBV30	TRBJ1-2	NA
CASPIEAGSSTGELFF	TGTGCCAGCCCAATCGAAGCGGGCTCCAGCACCGGGGAGCTGTTTTTT	NA	TRBV7-2	TRBJ2-2	many
CASSYRELSYEQYF	TGTGCCAGCAGTTATAGGGAGCTCTCCTACGAGCAGTACTTC	NA	TRBV6-2/TRBV6-3	TRBJ2-7	few
CASSFPQAENQPQHF	TGTGCCAGCAGTTTCCCGCAGGCGGAGAATCAGCCCCAGCATTTT	NA	TRBV28	TRBJ1-5	many
CASSLGSDADTQYF	TGTGCCAGCAGTTTGGGCTCGGATGCAGATACGCAGTATTTT	NA	TRBV6-5	TRBJ2-3	NA
CASSQVRSGHNSPLHF	TGTGCCAGCAGCCAAGTAAGGTCAGGGCACAATTCACCCCTCCACTTT	NA	TRBV3-1	TRBJ1-6	few
CASRGGGSTYNEQFF	TGCGCCAGCAGGGGAGGGGGGAGTACCTACAATGAGCAGTTCTTC	NA	TRBV5-1	TRBJ2-1	many
CASSIASGRAYEQYF	TGTGCCAGTAGTATAGCGAGCGGGCGAGCCTACGAGCAGTACTTC	NA	TRBV19	TRBJ2-7	NA
CASTLTGEEDTEAFF	TGTGCCAGCACCCTTACAGGGGAAGAGGACACTGAAGCTTTCTTT	TRBD1	TRBV12-3/TRBV12-4	TRBJ1-1	many
CAISESQGQETQYF	TGTGCCATCAGTGAGTCACAGGGGCAAGAGACCCAGTACTTC	TRBD1	TRBV10-3	TRBJ2-5	many
CASRSAGFPYNEQFF	TGTGCCAGCAGATCGGCAGGGTTCCCCTACAATGAGCAGTTCTTC	NA	TRBV7-9	TRBJ2-1	many
CATSDPGQGAREQFF	TGTGCCACCAGTGATCCGGGACAGGGGGCGCGGGAGCAGTTCTTC	TRBD1	TRBV24-1	TRBJ2-1	few
CASNSRTGSNTGELFF	TGTGCCAGCAACTCTCGGACAGGGTCGAACACCGGGGAGCTGTTTTTT	TRBD1	TRBV12-3/TRBV12-4	TRBJ2-2	many
CATSTTRDSDSNQPQHF	TGTGCCACCAGCACGACCCGGGACTCCGATAGCAATCAGCCCCAGCATTTT	NA	TRBV15	TRBJ1-5	NA
CSVEAQAYGYTF	TGCAGCGTTGAAGCACAGGCGTATGGCTACACCTTC	NA	TRBV29-1	TRBJ1-2	NA
CASTTGTTGGEQFF	TGTGCCAGCACCACCGGGACAACAGGGGGTGAGCAGTTCTTC	TRBD1	TRBV12-3/TRBV12-4	TRBJ2-1	many
CASSFPSARVWVAGELFF	TGTGCCAGCAGCTTTCCCAGCGCCCGGGTATGGGTAGCCGGGGAGCTGTTTTTT	NA	TRBV7-9	TRBJ2-2	NA
CASRVDRVGNQPQHF	TGTGCCAGCAGGGTCGACAGGGTAGGCAATCAGCCCCAGCATTTT	TRBD1	TRBV6-1	TRBJ1-5	many
CASSYSPTYQETQYF	TGTGCCAGCAGTTACTCGCCTACATACCAAGAGACCCAGTACTTC	NA	TRBV6-6	TRBJ2-5	many
CASKDQGSRAYEQYF	TGTGCCAGCAAAGATCAGGGATCTCGAGCCTACGAGCAGTACTTC	NA	TRBV27	TRBJ2-7	NA
CASSEYGLGRYNEQFF	TGTGCCAGCAGTGAATACGGGCTAGGGCGTTACAATGAGCAGTTCTTC	NA	TRBV25-1	TRBJ2-1	NA
CASTLRGIDNEQFF	TGTGCCAGCACTCTGCGAGGGATCGACAATGAGCAGTTCTTC	NA	TRBV28	TRBJ2-1	many
CASSMSGREGSYEQYF	TGTGCCAGTAGTATGAGTGGGCGGGAGGGCTCCTACGAGCAGTACTTC	TRBD2	TRBV5-5	TRBJ2-7	few
CASSLEDRGYNEQFF	TGCGCCAGCAGCTTGGAGGACAGGGGGTACAATGAGCAGTTCTTC	TRBD1	TRBV5-1	TRBJ2-1	many
CASSPVAGVGDTQYF	TGTGCCAGCTCACCAGTAGCGGGAGTCGGGGATACGCAGTATTTT	TRBD2	TRBV18	TRBJ2-3	many
CASRTDSYEQYF	TGTGCCAGCAGGACGGATTCCTACGAGCAGTACTTC	NA	TRBV6-1	TRBJ2-7	few
CASKPGQTYGYTF	TGTGCCAGCAAGCCGGGACAGACTTATGGCTACACCTTC	TRBD1	TRBV12-3/TRBV12-4	TRBJ1-2	many
CASSQDKMTQYF	TGCGCCAGCAGCCAAGATAAAATGACGCAGTATTTT	NA	TRBV4-1	TRBJ2-3	few
CASSWWPGPSYEQYF	TGTGCCAGCAGTTGGTGGCCGGGACCCTCCTACGAGCAGTACTTC	NA	TRBV7-9	TRBJ2-7	few
CASSPDSLKLYNEQFF	TGTGCCAGCTCACCCGACTCATTGAAGTTGTACAATGAGCAGTTCTTC	NA	TRBV18	TRBJ2-1	many